Below are 26 T cell receptor beta chains sequenced from a single sample in a study of breast tumors, draining lymph nodes, adjacent tissues. Each CDR3 protein is one row after TCRdb ran MiXCR on the multiplex PCR reads. The repertoire holds approximately 300,000 distinct CDR3 sequences, with about 30% as singletons. Breast cancer patients provided tissue from their axillary draining lymph nodes. Sequenced material: axillary lymph node tissue. The receptors were gathered from a female donor with breast cancer. Some clones in this sample may be carry-over from other donors' samples.

This clonotype was counted at least ten times. This sequence joins TRBV20-1 and TRBJ2-3; 8 bases are a match to TRBD2. The junction had 12 bases not matched to a gene; V was cut back by 3 bases and J by 1 base. CDR3 length equals 17 residues. Germline-derived CDR1 and CDR2 are DFQATT and SNEGSKA (reference sequence). The CDR3 DNA sequence: TGCAGTGCTAGGGCTCGGAGCGGGAGTAGGGGCACAGATACGCAGTATTTT. Residues: CSARARSGSRGTDTQYF.

This clonotype was recorded at least ten times. The chain carries TRBV12-3 or TRBV12-4 and TRBJ2-2; TRBD1 aligns across 7 bases. The V and J ends lost 6 bases and 5 bases, in that order; junction bases with no gene match: 6. The CDR3 runs 14 residues. The chain's CDR3 is CASSRGTETGELFF. The CDR3 coding sequence is TGTGCCAGCAGCCGAGGGACAGAGACCGGGGAGCTGTTTTTT.

This clonotype was seen ten or more times. This rearrangement joins TRBV4-3 to TRBJ1-2; 10 bases are a match to TRBD1. The CDR3 has 16 residues. The germline V gene encodes CDR1 LGHNA and CDR2 YSLEER. Unmatched junction bases numbered 13, after V lost 4 bases and J lost 8 bases. CDR3 loop: CASSLRPGTGVEGYTF. In DNA, the CDR3 is TGCGCCAGCAGCCTCAGACCCGGGACAGGGGTAGAGGGCTACACCTTC.

This clonotype was picked up many times. This chain connects TRBV29-1 to TRBJ1-2, with TRBD1 matching 7 bases. The CDR3 covers 12 residues. V was pared by 7 bases and J by 5 bases, with 7 bases of the junction left unmatched. Germline V CDR1 and CDR2: SQVTM, ANQGSEA. CDR3 sequence (DNA): TGCAGCGGGGGGGACAGACAATATGGCTACACCTTC. This sequence encodes CSGGDRQYGYTF.

CDR3 sequence: CASSPPGTSGRVSYEQYF. The CDR3, as DNA: TGTGCCAGCAGCCCGCCCGGGACTAGCGGGAGGGTTTCCTACGAGCAGTACTTC. J is TRBJ2-7 and V is TRBV25-1; 16 bases fit TRBD2. Per germline, CDR1 MGHDK and CDR2 SYGVNS. The CDR3 has 18 residues. The V gene end was trimmed by 6 bases and the J gene end by 1 base; junction bases not matched to a gene: 9.

This clonotype was seen repeatedly, ten times or more. V is TRBV19 and J is TRBJ1-2; 9 nucleotides match TRBD1. The CDR3 covers 18 residues. The ends lost 7 bases at V and 0 bases at J; junction bases unmatched: 15. Per germline, CDR1 LNHDA and CDR2 SQIVND (reference sequence). The CDR3, as DNA: TGTGCCAGTATCCCTCTGCCGGGACAGGGCCGTACTAACTATGGCTACACCTTC. Its protein is CASIPLPGQGRTNYGYTF.

This clonotype was seen many times. The rearrangement joins TRBV29-1 to TRBJ2-2; 9 bases are shared with TRBD1. V trimming: 5 bases; J trimming: 0 bases; junction bases outside the gene matches: 4. This CDR3 is 15 amino acids long. The V gene's germline CDR1 is SQVTM and CDR2 ANQGSEA. CDR3 DNA sequence: TGCAGCGTTCGACAGGGGGTAGCGAACACCGGGGAGCTGTTTTTT. Protein: CSVRQGVANTGELFF.

This clonotype was detected many times. The V gene is TRBV9, the J gene TRBJ2-2; maybe TRBD2 (5 bases). The germline V and J ends were trimmed by 7 bases and 2 bases, with 9 bases remaining between them. The CDR3 spans 13 residues. Germline V lookup: CDR1 SGDLS, CDR2 YYNGEE. CDR3 DNA sequence: TGTGCCAGCGGACTTGATAACACCGGGGAGCTGTTTTTT. This codes for CASGLDNTGELFF.

This sequence joins TRBV28 and TRBJ1-5, with 9 nucleotides matching TRBD1. The V and J ends lost 4 bases and 4 bases, in that order; junction bases with no gene match: 11. The CDR3 extends over 17 amino acids. Germline V gives CDR1 MDHEN, CDR2 SYDVKM. CDR3 DNA: TGTGCCAGCAGTTCTTTTGACAGGGGGTCGAGGAATCAGCCCCAGCATTTT. This gives the protein CASSSFDRGSRNQPQHF.

The chain recombines TRBV5-6 with TRBJ2-6, with a weak D call TRBD1 (6 bases). The V gene lost 0 bases and the J gene lost 6 bases, with 7 bases spanning the gap. Germline V gene data show CDR1 as SGHDT and CDR2 as YYEEEE. This CDR3 has 14 amino acids. This CDR3 is CASSLGTAANVLTF. The CDR3 bases are TGTGCCAGCAGCTTGGGGACAGCGGCCAACGTCCTGACTTTC.

This clonotype turned up a few times. This chain joins TRBV5-1 and TRBJ2-5; 12 bases are shared with TRBD2. This CDR3 spans 16 amino acids. Germline loops: CDR1 SGHRS, CDR2 YFSETQ. The junction had 17 bases not matched to a gene; V was cut back by 3 bases and J by 14 bases. CDR3 protein: CASSSQTSGRGVASYF. The CDR3 bases are TGCGCCAGCAGCTCGCAGACTAGCGGGAGAGGGGTAGCGAGCTACTTC. The variable domain in full, completed from reference TRBV5-1 and TRBJ2-5, reads KAGVTQTPRYLIKTRGQQVTLSCSPISGHRSVSWYQQTPGQGLQFLFEYFSETQRNKGNFPGRFSGRQFSNSRSEMNVSTLELGDSALYLCASSSQTSGRGVASYFGPGTRLLVL.

This clonotype showed up many times. The chain combines TRBV19 with TRBJ2-3; D is possibly TRBD1 (5 bases). This CDR3 has 14 amino acids. Germline CDR1 and CDR2: LNHDA and SQIVND (reference sequence). The V and J ends lost 0 bases and 6 bases respectively, with 10 bases between them. CDR3 amino acids: CASSIEFPGDTQYF. The DNA of the CDR3 is TGTGCCAGTAGTATAGAATTTCCAGGGGATACGCAGTATTTT. Filled out from reference TRBV19 and TRBJ2-3, the complete variable domain reads DGGITQSPKYLFRKEGQNVTLSCEQNLNHDAMYWYRQDPGQGLRLIYYSQIVNDFQKGDIAEGYSVSREKKESFPLTVTSAQKNPTAFYLCASSIEFPGDTQYFGPGTRLTVL.

This clonotype was counted at least ten times. The genes are TRBV5-4 and TRBJ2-6; TRBD1 aligns across 7 bases. Germline V gene lookup returns CDR1 SGHNT and CDR2 YYREEE (reference sequence). The CDR3 runs 15 residues. Unmatched junction bases numbered 5, after V lost 4 bases and J lost 4 bases. CDR3 DNA sequence: TGTGCCAGCAGCCCGACAGGGACCGGGGCCAACGTCCTGACTTTC. Translation: CASSPTGTGANVLTF. Using reference TRBV5-4 and TRBJ2-6 for the parts outside the CDR3, the full variable domain is ETGVTQSPTHLIKTRGQQVTLRCSSQSGHNTVSWYQQALGQGPQFIFQYYREEENGRGNFPPRFSGLQFPNYSSELNVNALELDDSALYLCASSPTGTGANVLTFGAGSRLTVL.

As for this clonotype: Germline and junction disagree at one end, which may indicate a read error. The V call is TRBV3-1, the J call TRBJ2-7; D may be TRBD2 (6 bases). The germline gives CDR1 LGHDT, CDR2 YNNKEL (reference sequence). The CDR3 is 14 amino acids. DNA for the CDR3: TGTGCCAGCAGCCAGTCCGGGACTTCCTACGAGCAGGACTTC. It encodes CASSQSGTSYEQDF.

In regard to this clonotype: A single base separates this from a much larger clone, so it may be a read error. The CDR3 region is CASTKFSLYSYTF. CDR3 nucleotide sequence: TGTGCCAGCACCAAGTTCTCGCTCTATAGCTACACCTTC. J is TRBJ1-2 and V is TRBV12-3 or TRBV12-4; D unclear. The CDR3 is 13 residues long.

This clonotype was observed many times. One end of the junction varies from germline; a read error may be responsible. This chain links TRBV6-6 with TRBJ2-7, with D perhaps TRBD1 or TRBD2 (5 bases each). CDR3 size: 11 residues. Germline V gene lookup returns CDR1 MNHNY and CDR2 SVGAGI (reference sequence). In nucleotides, the CDR3 is TGTGCCAGCAGTCTTCGGGACGTGCAGTCCTTC. This translates into CASSLRDVQSF.

This clonotype was detected many times. V usage is TRBV29-1 and J usage is TRBJ1-1, with a tentative D call TRBD1 (5 bases). The CDR3 is made up of 16 amino acids. Trimming shortened V by 5 bases and J by 0 bases, and 19 bases separated the two germline ends. CDR1 SQVTM and CDR2 ANQGSEA come from the germline V gene. This chain's CDR3 is CSVFRTGVTLNTEAFF. CDR3 DNA: TGCAGCGTTTTCCGAACGGGGGTCACACTGAACACTGAAGCTTTCTTT. The complete variable domain, with remaining parts taken from reference TRBV29-1 and TRBJ1-1, reads SAVISQKPSRDICQRGTSLTIQCQVDSQVTMMFWYRQQPGQSLTLIATANQGSEATYESGFVIDKFPISRPNLTFSTLTVSNMSPEDSSIYLCSVFRTGVTLNTEAFFGQGTRLTVV.

The CDR3 DNA sequence: TGCAGTGCCACGACTAGCGGGATGGGAAACATTCAGTACTTC. Residues: CSATTSGMGNIQYF. The V gene is TRBV20-1, the J gene TRBJ2-4; TRBD2 agrees at 11 bases. With V trimmed by 6 bases and J by 6 bases, 7 bases remained unmatched. This CDR3 is 14 amino acids long. Germline assignment: CDR1 DFQATT and CDR2 SNEGSKA (reference sequence).

Comments on this clonotype: The junction departs from the called germline gene at one end, perhaps through a read error. This chain connects TRBV10-3 to TRBJ2-3, with unresolved D. The length of the CDR3 is 14 residues. Germline CDR1 is ENHRY and CDR2 is SYGVKD. The CDR3 region has the DNA TGTGCCAGCAGTGACGGAGACCCCACAGATACGCAGTATTTT. Its translation: CASSDGDPTDTQYF.

This clonotype showed up many times. The chain uses TRBV12-3 or TRBV12-4 and TRBJ2-7; D call uncertain. The CDR3 has 13 amino acids. The V and J ends lost 7 bases and 0 bases respectively, with 10 bases between them. The CDR3 sequence: CASTPPSSYEQYF. The CDR3 nucleotides are TGTGCCAGCACCCCTCCCTCCTCCTACGAGCAGTACTTC.

At least ten counts were recorded for this clonotype. This chain connects TRBV9 to TRBJ2-7; TRBD1 aligns across 9 bases. Germline CDR1 and CDR2: SGDLS and YYNGEE. The J segment lost 3 bases and the V segment lost 4 bases, leaving 11 bases of the junction unmatched. The CDR3 totals 16 residues. CDR3 sequence (DNA): TGTGCCAGCAGCCTCCGGACAGGGGCATCTCGCTACGAGCAGTACTTC. It encodes CASSLRTGASRYEQYF.

As for this clonotype: A read error is possible here, since a much larger clone lies one base away. The V gene is TRBV4-2, the J gene TRBJ2-3; the match to TRBD2 covers 7 bases. V gave up 6 bases and J gave up 0 bases; unmatched junction bases: 12. Germline V gene lookup returns CDR1 LGHNA and CDR2 YNFKEQ. There are 17 residues in the CDR3. The CDR3 reads CASSPLGASGSTDTQYF. The CDR3 DNA reads as TGTGCCAGCAGTCCACTCGGGGCTAGCGGAAGCACAGATACGCAGTATTTT.

There are many counts of this clonotype. V is TRBV14 and J is TRBJ1-2; D call uncertain. Trimming shortened V by 0 bases and J by 0 bases, and 8 bases separated the two germline ends. CDR1 SGHDN and CDR2 FVKESK come from the germline V gene. The CDR3 spans 15 residues. The CDR3 DNA follows: TGTGCCAGCAGCCAAGACTACTCTCCTAACTATGGCTACACCTTC. It is translated as CASSQDYSPNYGYTF.

This clonotype was counted once. A much larger clone differs by one base, so this may be a read error. This sequence joins TRBV12-3 or TRBV12-4 and TRBJ2-1, with TRBD2 identical over 9 bases. The CDR3 is made up of 13 amino acids. CDR3 DNA: TGTGCCAGCAGTCTAGCATTCGCGGGAGGGCGGGCCTTC. It codes for CASSLAFAGGRAF.

Notes on this clonotype: This may come from a read error, since a much larger clone is one base off. The genes are TRBV5-1 and TRBJ1-4; 7 bases map to TRBD1. Germline assignment: CDR1 SGHRS and CDR2 YFSETQ. CDR3 length: 15 amino acids. This CDR3 is CAGSLGGGNNEKLFF. In nucleotides, the CDR3 is TGCGCCGGCAGCTTGGGAGGGGGCAATAATGAAAAACTGTTTTTT.

The rearrangement uses TRBV14 and TRBJ1-2; maybe TRBD1 (6 bases). Germline assignment: CDR1 SGHDN and CDR2 FVKESK. This CDR3 region has 14 residues. Trimming shortened V by 1 base and J by 10 bases, and 16 bases separated the two germline ends. CDR3 DNA sequence: TGTGCCAGCAGCCAAGGCGGGGGCGAGCAGTACTACACCTTC. It encodes CASSQGGGEQYYTF. Variable domain in full (rest from reference TRBV14 and TRBJ1-2): EAGVTQFPSHSVIEKGQTVTLRCDPISGHDNLYWYRRVMGKEIKFLLHFVKESKQDESGMPNNRFLAERTGGTYSTLKVQPAELEDSGVYFCASSQGGGEQYYTFGSGTRLTVV.